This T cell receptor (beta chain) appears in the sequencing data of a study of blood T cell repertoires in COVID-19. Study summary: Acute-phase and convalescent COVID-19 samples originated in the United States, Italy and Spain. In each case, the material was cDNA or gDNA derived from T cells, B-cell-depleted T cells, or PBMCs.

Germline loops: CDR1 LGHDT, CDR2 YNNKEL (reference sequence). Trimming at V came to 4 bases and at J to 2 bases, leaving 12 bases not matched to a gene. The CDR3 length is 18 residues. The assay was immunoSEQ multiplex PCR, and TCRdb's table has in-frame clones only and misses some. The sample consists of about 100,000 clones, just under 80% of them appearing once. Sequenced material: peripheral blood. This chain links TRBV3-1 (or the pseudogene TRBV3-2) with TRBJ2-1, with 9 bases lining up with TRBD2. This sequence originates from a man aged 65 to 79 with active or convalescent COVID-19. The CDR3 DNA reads TGTGCCAGCAGCCTACGGAGTAGCGGGAGAGACGCCTACAATGAGCAGTTCTTC. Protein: CASSLRSSGRDAYNEQFF.